Following are 13 T cell receptor beta chains from one sample sequenced in a study of T cell repertoires in cytomegalovirus infection. TCRdb used MiXCR to reprocess the reads, holding one entry per CDR3 protein. The sample has approximately 1,000,000 distinct CDR3 sequences; roughly 30% are singletons. The antigens these receptors bind are not known. Sequenced material: cultured CD8+ T cells from PBMCs, taken from culture after CMV antigen stimulation. The receptors derive from a human donor in good health (CMV status not recorded). Some clones in this sample may be carry-over from other donors' samples.

The rearrangement uses TRBV20-1 and TRBJ1-1; D is unresolved. CDR1 DFQATT and CDR2 SNEGSKA come from the germline V gene (reference sequence). Trimming took off 5 bases at V and 5 bases at J, with 24 bases between the two ends. There are 16 residues in the CDR3. The CDR3 sequence is CSAALEEEAFWTEAFF. The CDR3 coding sequence is TGCAGTGCTGCCCTAGAGGAGGAGGCCTTCTGGACTGAAGCTTTCTTT.

The chain couples TRBV27 to TRBJ1-2; 7 positions match TRBD1. Germline values: CDR1 MNHEY, CDR2 SMNVEV (reference sequence). The CDR3 has 17 residues. V lost 5 bases to trimming and J lost 4 bases; unmatched junction nucleotides: 16. CDR3 in amino acids: CASSPWTGQHPTYGYTF. The CDR3 bases are TGTGCCAGCAGTCCTTGGACAGGTCAACACCCAACCTATGGCTACACCTTC.

The CDR3 protein is CASSEALAGGFSSYEQYV. The CDR3 nucleotides are TGTGCCAGCAGTGAAGCTTTAGCGGGGGGCTTCAGCTCCTACGAGCAGTACGTC. The chain has TRBV6-1 and TRBJ2-7, with 10 bases aligning to TRBD2. This CDR3 comprises 18 residues. The germline CDR1 and CDR2 sequences are MNHNS and SASEGT. V dropped 0 bases and J dropped 0; count of bases not matched to a gene: 8.

This clonotype was recorded once. CDR3 nucleotide sequence: TGTGCCAGCAGCTTAATCCCCGAGACCCAGTACTTC. Protein: CASSLIPETQYF. The chain employs TRBV7-9 and TRBJ2-5; D uncertain. The CDR3 consists of 12 residues. The germline V and J ends were trimmed by 2 bases and 5 bases, with 6 bases remaining between them. CDR1 and CDR2 from the germline V gene are SEHNR and FQNEAQ (reference sequence). Using reference TRBV7-9 and TRBJ2-5 for the parts outside the CDR3, the full variable domain is DTGVSQNPRHKITKRGQNVTFRCDPISEHNRLYWYRQTLGQGPEFLTYFQNEAQLEKSRLLSDRFSAERPKGSFSTLEIQRTEQGDSAMYLCASSLIPETQYFGPGTRLLVL.

The V call is TRBV27, the J call TRBJ1-5, with D possibly TRBD1 on 5 matching bases. Germline loops: CDR1 MNHEY, CDR2 SMNVEV (reference sequence). V was shortened by 4 bases and J by 2 bases, with 12 bases between the two germline ends. The CDR3 is 15 amino acids. The CDR3 here is CASSSFAGGNQPQHF. In nucleotides, the CDR3 is TGTGCCAGCAGTTCTTTCGCGGGGGGCAATCAGCCCCAGCATTTT.

In this sample, this clonotype turned up a few times. The genes are TRBV24-1 and TRBJ2-3, with 7 bases lining up with TRBD1. The V segment lost 5 bases and the J segment 4 bases; nucleotides outside the gene matches: 5. The CDR3 contains 14 residues. Looked up from germline, CDR1 is KGHDR and CDR2 is SFDVKD. CDR3 residues: CATSGSGTADTQYF. The CDR3 region has the DNA TGTGCCACCAGTGGGTCAGGGACAGCAGATACGCAGTATTTT.

The chain links TRBV9 to TRBJ2-3; TRBD2 matches at 9 bases. There are 14 residues in the CDR3. Germline assignment: CDR1 SGDLS and CDR2 YYNGEE. V lost 6 bases to trimming and J lost 4 bases; unmatched junction nucleotides: 6. The CDR3: CASTRAGGPDTQYF. The CDR3 DNA reads as TGTGCCAGCACGCGGGCGGGGGGGCCAGATACGCAGTATTTT.

This clonotype was found a few times. Here the CDR3 reads CASSFPGGRAQDTDTQYF. The CDR3 DNA sequence: TGTGCCAGCAGCTTCCCCGGGGGGCGCGCCCAGGACACAGATACGCAGTATTTT. This chain connects TRBV7-9 to TRBJ2-3; the D gene is possibly TRBD2 (7 bases). Germline V gene data show CDR1 as SEHNR and CDR2 as FQNEAQ (reference sequence). V lost 3 bases and J 2 bases, leaving 21 bases between the germline ends. The CDR3 sequence is 18 residues long. The variable domain in full, with the rest retrieved from reference TRBV7-9 and TRBJ2-3, is DTGVSQNPRHKITKRGQNVTFRCDPISEHNRLYWYRQTLGQGPEFLTYFQNEAQLEKSRLLSDRFSAERPKGSFSTLEIQRTEQGDSAMYLCASSFPGGRAQDTDTQYFGPGTRLTVL.

The rearrangement links TRBV7-9 to TRBJ2-7; D remains unclear. The CDR3 is 15 amino acids. V was shortened by 2 bases and J by 5 bases, with 16 bases between the two germline ends. CDR1 and CDR2 (germline): SEHNR, FQNEAQ (reference sequence). CDR3 in DNA: TGTGCCAGCAGCTTAAATAGACTGGAAAGGGACGAGCAGTACTTC. Translated: CASSLNRLERDEQYF.

V is TRBV12-3 or TRBV12-4 and J is TRBJ2-5; D not resolved. Trimming pared 6 bases from V and 14 bases from J, leaving 22 bases between. This CDR3 comprises 13 residues. This CDR3 is CASRATDSPGLYF. CDR3 DNA sequence: TGTGCCAGCAGGGCCACCGATAGTCCCGGCTTATACTTC.

This clonotype has only one observation. V and J are TRBV27 and TRBJ2-1; 8 bases are shared with TRBD1. This CDR3 has 14 residues. CDR1 and CDR2 (germline): MNHEY, SMNVEV (reference sequence). J was trimmed by 2 bases and V by 6 bases; bases with no gene match: 3. The CDR3 loop is CASRPTGAYNEQFF. The CDR3 DNA is TGTGCCAGCAGACCGACAGGGGCCTACAATGAGCAGTTCTTC.

The chain employs TRBV27 and TRBJ2-5; 10 nucleotides line up with TRBD2. Germline lookup yields CDR1 MNHEY and CDR2 SMNVEV (reference sequence). V shed 6 bases and J 5 bases; nucleotides not matched to a gene: 12. The CDR3 has 16 residues. DNA for the CDR3: TGTGCCAGCAGAAGCAGGAGCGGGGGGGCGGGTGAGACCCAGTACTTC. Its translation: CASRSRSGGAGETQYF.

This clonotype has ten or more counts. The chain employs TRBV12-3 or TRBV12-4 and TRBJ2-7, with a weak D call TRBD1 (6 bases). The CDR3 is made up of 12 amino acids. V lost 3 bases, J lost 6 bases, and 9 bases lay in between. In DNA form, the CDR3 reads TGTGCCAGCAGTTTTCAGGGGATCGAGCAGTACTTC. It is translated as CASSFQGIEQYF.